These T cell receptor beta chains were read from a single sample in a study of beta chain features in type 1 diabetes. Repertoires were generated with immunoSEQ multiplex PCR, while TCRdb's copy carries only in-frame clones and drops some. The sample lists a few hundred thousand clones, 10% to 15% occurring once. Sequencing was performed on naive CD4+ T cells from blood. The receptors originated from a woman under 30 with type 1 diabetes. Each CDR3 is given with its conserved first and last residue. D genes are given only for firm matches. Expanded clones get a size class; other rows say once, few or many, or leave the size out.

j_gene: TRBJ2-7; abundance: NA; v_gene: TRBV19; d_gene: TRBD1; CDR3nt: TGTGCCAGTAGGATGGCGGCCGGGACAGGGTTGTCCTACGAGCAGTACTTC; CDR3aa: CASRMAAGTGLSYEQYF
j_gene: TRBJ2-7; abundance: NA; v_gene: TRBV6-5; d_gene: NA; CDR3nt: TGTGCCAGCAGTTATGACCCCTCAGGCTTCTACGAGCAGTACTTC; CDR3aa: CASSYDPSGFYEQYF
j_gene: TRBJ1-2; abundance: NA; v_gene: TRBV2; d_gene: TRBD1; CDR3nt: TGTGCCAGCATCCCGCAGGGGGTTAACTATGGCTACACCTTC; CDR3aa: CASIPQGVNYGYTF
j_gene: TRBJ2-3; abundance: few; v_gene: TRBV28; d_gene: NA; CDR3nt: TGTGCCAGCAGTAGGGGGGGTACGCAGTATTTT; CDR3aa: CASSRGGTQYF
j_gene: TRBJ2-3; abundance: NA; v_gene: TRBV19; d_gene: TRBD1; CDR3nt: TGTGCCAGTAGAACAGACAGGGGAGGCACAGATACGCAGTATTTT; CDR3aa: CASRTDRGGTDTQYF
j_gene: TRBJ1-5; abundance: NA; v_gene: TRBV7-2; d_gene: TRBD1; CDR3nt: TGTGCCAGCAGCCCCAGGGGGCATCAGCCCCAGCATTTT; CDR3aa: CASSPRGHQPQHF
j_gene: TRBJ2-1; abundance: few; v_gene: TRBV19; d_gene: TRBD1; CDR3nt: TGTGCCAGTAGGGCAGGGGGCTCCTACAATGAGCAGTTCTTC; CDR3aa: CASRAGGSYNEQFF
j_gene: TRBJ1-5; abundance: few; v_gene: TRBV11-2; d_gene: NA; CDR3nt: TGTGCCAGCAGCTTAGAGGCCTATCAGCCCCAGCATTTT; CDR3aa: CASSLEAYQPQHF
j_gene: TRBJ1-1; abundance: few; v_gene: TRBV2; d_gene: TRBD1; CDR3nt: TGTGCCAGCAGGCAGGGGGGGAACACTGAAGCTTTCTTT; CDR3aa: CASRQGGNTEAFF
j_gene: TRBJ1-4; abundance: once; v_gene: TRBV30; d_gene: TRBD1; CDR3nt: TGTGCCTGGAGTGCGGGACAGGGCTTAACTAATGAAAAACTGTTTTTT; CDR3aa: CAWSAGQGLTNEKLFF
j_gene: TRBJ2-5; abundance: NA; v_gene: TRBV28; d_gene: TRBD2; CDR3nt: TGTGCCAGCAGTTCTTCTCAGGGAGGGGAGACCCAGTACTTC; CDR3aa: CASSSSQGGETQYF
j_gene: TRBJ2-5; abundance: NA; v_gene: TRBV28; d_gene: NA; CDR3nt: TGTGCCAGCACCCGTAGTCAAGAGACCCAGTACTTC; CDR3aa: CASTRSQETQYF
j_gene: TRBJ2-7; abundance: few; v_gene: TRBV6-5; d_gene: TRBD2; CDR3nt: TGTGCCAGCAGTTACTCTCCTAGCGGAGGTTACGAGCAGTACTTC; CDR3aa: CASSYSPSGGYEQYF
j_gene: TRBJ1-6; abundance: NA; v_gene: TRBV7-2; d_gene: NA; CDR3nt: TGTGCCAGCAGCGCCGGCAGGGTCTATAATTCACCCCTCCACTTT; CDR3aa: CASSAGRVYNSPLHF
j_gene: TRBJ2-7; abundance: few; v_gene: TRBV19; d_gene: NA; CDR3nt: TGTGCCAGTAGTAGCCCTCGACGGGTGGGTTACGAGCAGTACTTC; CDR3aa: CASSSPRRVGYEQYF
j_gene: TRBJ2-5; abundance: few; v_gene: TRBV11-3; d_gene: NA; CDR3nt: TGTGCCAGCAGCTTAGTCCGACAGCCCCCAGAGACCCAGTACTTC; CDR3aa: CASSLVRQPPETQYF
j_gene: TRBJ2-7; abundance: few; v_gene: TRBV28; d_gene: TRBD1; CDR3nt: TGTGCCAGCAGTTCGGGACAGAGCTACGAGCAGTACTTC; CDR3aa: CASSSGQSYEQYF
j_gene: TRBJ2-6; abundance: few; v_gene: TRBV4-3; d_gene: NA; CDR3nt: TGCGCCAGCAGCGCGGGTGGCGGGGCCAACGTCCTGACTTTC; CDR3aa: CASSAGGGANVLTF
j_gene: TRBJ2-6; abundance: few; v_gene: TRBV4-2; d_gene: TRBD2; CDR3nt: TGTGCCAGCAGCCAACGGGGGGGCTCTGGGGCCAACGTCCTGACTTTC; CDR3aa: CASSQRGGSGANVLTF
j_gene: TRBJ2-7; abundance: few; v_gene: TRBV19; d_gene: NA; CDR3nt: TGTGCCAGTAGTACCCCCGGAGGGTTCGACCACGAGCAGTACTTC; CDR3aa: CASSTPGGFDHEQYF
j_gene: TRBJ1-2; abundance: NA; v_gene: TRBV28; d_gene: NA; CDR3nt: TGTGCCAGCAGTTTAGGAGTCGCGGGCTACACCTTC; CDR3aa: CASSLGVAGYTF
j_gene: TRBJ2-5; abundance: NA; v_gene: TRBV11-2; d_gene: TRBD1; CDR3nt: TGTGCCAGCCGGGACAGCAGGTACCAAGAGACCCAGTACTTC; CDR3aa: CASRDSRYQETQYF
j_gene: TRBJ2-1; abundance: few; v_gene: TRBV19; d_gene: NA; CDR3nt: TGTGCCAGTAGTATGAGGGACAAATACAATGAGCAGTTCTTC; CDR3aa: CASSMRDKYNEQFF
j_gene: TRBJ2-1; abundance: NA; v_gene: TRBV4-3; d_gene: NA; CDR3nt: TGCGCCAGCAGCCAACGCGGACGAGGGGGTGGTAATGAGCAGTTCTTC; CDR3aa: CASSQRGRGGGNEQFF
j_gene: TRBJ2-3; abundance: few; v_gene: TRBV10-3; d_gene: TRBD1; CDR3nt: TGTGCCATCAGTACCTCGACAGGGGGAAAAGATACGCAGTATTTT; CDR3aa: CAISTSTGGKDTQYF
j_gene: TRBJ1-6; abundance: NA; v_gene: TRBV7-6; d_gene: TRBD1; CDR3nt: TGTGCCAGCAGCCGTGGACAGGGGAGTTCACCCCTCCACTTT; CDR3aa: CASSRGQGSSPLHF
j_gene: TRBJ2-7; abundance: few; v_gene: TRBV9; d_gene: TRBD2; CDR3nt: TGTGCCAGCAGCGTAGACGCTAGCGGGGGACGTTACTCCGAGCAGTACTTC; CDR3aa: CASSVDASGGRYSEQYF
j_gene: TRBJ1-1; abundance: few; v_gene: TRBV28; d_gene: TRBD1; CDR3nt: TGTGCCAGCAGTTTGCAGGGGGCGACTGAAGCTTTCTTT; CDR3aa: CASSLQGATEAFF
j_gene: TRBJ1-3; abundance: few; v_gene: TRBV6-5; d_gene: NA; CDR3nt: TGTGCCAGCAGTTACGCGCCGGTCTCTGGAAACACCATATATTTT; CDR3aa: CASSYAPVSGNTIYF
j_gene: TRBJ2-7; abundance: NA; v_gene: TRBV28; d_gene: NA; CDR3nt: TGTGCCAGCACCAGAGAACTAGTCCTCGAGCAGTACTTC; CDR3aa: CASTRELVLEQYF
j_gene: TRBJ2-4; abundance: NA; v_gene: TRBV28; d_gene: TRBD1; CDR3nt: TGTGCCAGCAGGGGGACAGGGGGAAGAAACATTCAGTACTTC; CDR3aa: CASRGTGGRNIQYF
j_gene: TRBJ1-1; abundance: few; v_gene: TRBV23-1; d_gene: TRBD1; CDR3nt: TGCGCCAGCAGTCAAAGGACAGGGGGATGGACTGAAGCTTTCTTT; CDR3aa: CASSQRTGGWTEAFF
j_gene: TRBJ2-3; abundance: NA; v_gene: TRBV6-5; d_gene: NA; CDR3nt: TGTGCCACCATTCGGCGGGGAGGTGATACGCAGTATTTT; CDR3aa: CATIRRGGDTQYF
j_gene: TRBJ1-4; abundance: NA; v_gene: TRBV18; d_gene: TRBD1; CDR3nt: TGTGCCAGCTCACCACAGGGACAGGGAGATGAAAAACTGTTTTTT; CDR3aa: CASSPQGQGDEKLFF
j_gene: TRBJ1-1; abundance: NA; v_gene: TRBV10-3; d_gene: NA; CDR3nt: TGTGCCGCGACCGAGGACAGGAACACTGAAGCTTTCTTT; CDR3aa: CAATEDRNTEAFF
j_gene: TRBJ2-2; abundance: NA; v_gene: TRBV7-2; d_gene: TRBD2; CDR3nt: TGTGCCAGCAGCGCGGGGGGGTGGACCGGGGAGCTGTTTTTT; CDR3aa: CASSAGGWTGELFF
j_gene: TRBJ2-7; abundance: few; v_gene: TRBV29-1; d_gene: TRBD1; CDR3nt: TGCAGCGTCAGACAGGGATCGGGCTACGAGCAGTACTTC; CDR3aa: CSVRQGSGYEQYF
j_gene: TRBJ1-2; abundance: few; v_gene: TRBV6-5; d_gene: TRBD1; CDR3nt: TGTGCCAGCAGTTTAAGGACAGGGGTCTATGGCTACACCTTC; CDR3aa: CASSLRTGVYGYTF
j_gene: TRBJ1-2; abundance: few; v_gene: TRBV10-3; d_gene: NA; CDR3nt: TGTGCCATCAGTGATCAGTCCGCTTATCGAGGCTACACCTTC; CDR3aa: CAISDQSAYRGYTF
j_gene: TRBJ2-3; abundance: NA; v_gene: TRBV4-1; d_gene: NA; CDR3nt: TGCGCCAGCAGCCAAGCTACTAGCTCCGATACGCAGTATTTT; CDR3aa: CASSQATSSDTQYF